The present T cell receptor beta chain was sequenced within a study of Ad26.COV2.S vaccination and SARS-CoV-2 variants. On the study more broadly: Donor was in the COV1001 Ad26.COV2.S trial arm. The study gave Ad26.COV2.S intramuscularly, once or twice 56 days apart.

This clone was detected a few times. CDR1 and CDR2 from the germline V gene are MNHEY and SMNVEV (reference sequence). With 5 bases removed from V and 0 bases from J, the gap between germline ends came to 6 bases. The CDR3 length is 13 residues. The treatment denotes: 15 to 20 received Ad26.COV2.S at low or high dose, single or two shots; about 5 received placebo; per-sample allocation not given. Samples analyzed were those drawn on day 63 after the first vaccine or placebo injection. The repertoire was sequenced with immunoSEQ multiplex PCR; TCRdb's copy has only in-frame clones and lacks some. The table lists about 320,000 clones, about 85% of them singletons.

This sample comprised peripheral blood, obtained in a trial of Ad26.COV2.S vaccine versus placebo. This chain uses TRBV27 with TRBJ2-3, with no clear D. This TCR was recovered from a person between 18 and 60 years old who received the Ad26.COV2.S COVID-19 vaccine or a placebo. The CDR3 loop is CASSNPSTDTQYF. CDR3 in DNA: TGTGCCAGCAGTAACCCTAGCACAGATACGCAGTATTTT.